What follows describes a single TCR beta chain. Its target is unknown. Primers: 60 Vbeta forward and 13 Jbeta reverse. The protocol was immunoSEQ multiplex PCR, while the TCRdb copy is restricted to in-frame clones and leaves out a portion. The repertoire holds about 150,000 clones, roughly four fifths seen once, with under 4% in the top ten. The sample is drawn from a study of cytomegalovirus exposure and HLA in healthy donors. The overall study: For the 300 to 450 genotyped donors, 81% fell within the Caucasian-associated ancestry cluster. General study findings and limits: Earlier analysis found most TCR beta V segments productive about 87% or about 30% of the time. Investigators reported 150 to 200 TCR beta chains as tied to cytomegalovirus.

V gave up 2 bases and J gave up 1 base; unmatched junction bases: 3. Germline V lookup: CDR1 SGHRS, CDR2 YFSETQ. The CDR3 length is 16 residues. The chain joins TRBV5-1 to TRBJ2-3; 11 nucleotides agree with TRBD2. Input material: PBMCs. The TCR comes from a woman between 40 and 50 years old in good health and CMV-seronegative. Written as DNA, the CDR3 is TGCGCCAGCAGCTTACCTAGCGGGGGGCGCACAGATACGCAGTATTTT. Translated: CASSLPSGGRTDTQYF.